This T cell receptor beta chain was captured by sequencing in a study of shared clonotypes between healthy human individuals (TCRdb year 2020). Looking at the study overall: A couple of women and a few men aged 18 to 49 years were included in the cohort. Libraries were prepared and TCR repertoires were sequenced by different laboratories using diverse techniques, in order to increase sequencing depth and limit assay-specific biases. For each donor, three plates each were used for CD4 naive and CD4 memory, two plates were used for CD8 naive, and one plate was used for CD8 memory. Between about 0.8 and 9 billion PBMCs per donor were obtained by leukapheresis. To estimate repertoire size and how much clonotypes are shared between individuals, the study performed deep sequencing of blood TCR repertoires from roughly five healthy adults.

In the case of this clone: It lacks a known antigen. No base-level quality is on record; no much larger clone is a single base apart.

Using the deep immunoSEQ assay, multiplex PCR amplified TCR CDR3 regions from genomic DNA. Genomic DNA extracted from each cell subset was distributed evenly over all wells of several immunoSEQ 96-well plates, and each plate served as one replicate. For sorted subsets, each replicate PCR was loaded with 200 ng genomic DNA, equivalent to about 33,000 T cell genomes. Purified libraries were quantified with a Qubit 3.0 fluorometer, sized on a Bioanalyzer 2100, and re-quantified with the KAPA Library Quantification kit. Each immunoSEQ 96-well plate was sequenced on its own single-read 150-cycle Illumina NextSeq 550 flow cell. For the original study's pipeline: The immunoSEQ output contained only junctional sequences without quality scores, so filtering could not match that applied to full-length reads. To assign V/J genes and CDR3, sequences were annotated using PyIR, a Python wrapper for IgBLAST v1.9, with IMGT germline references. Any read was removed if the V/J assignment was weak (E-value above 1e-6), the CDR3 was missing, or the read contained stop codons, out-of-frame junctions, or ambiguous translated residues. V3J clonotypes were defined as sequences sharing the same inferred V gene, J gene, and CDR3 amino acid sequence. To compute the percentage overlap between repertoires, the number of shared unique clonotypes was divided by the size of the smaller repertoire. Richness of each repertoire was evaluated using RTK rarefaction, the Chao1 estimator, and Recon v2.1 estimates of unobserved clonotypes. Generation probabilities for all TCRbeta clonotypes obtained by the gDNA method from four donors were computed using OLGA. The source is immuneACCESS, and TCRdb retained only in-frame sequences with V and J called. Part of the clones is not carried over; for the studies checked, unresolved V genes explain less than half of this, and the remainder is unexplained. The DNA was the basis for D and trimming; V, J and clone size are from that table. The sample table holds about 2 million clones, of which about 95% were seen once. Roughly 1% of the sample is in the top ten clones.

CD8 naive samples were CD45RO-negative cells positively selected for CCR7, giving a CD45RA+CCR7+ population that excluded TemRA cells. Healthy HIV-negative adults with no recently reported acute infections or vaccinations were included as donors. Only Caucasian adults living in Nashville, Tennessee, USA were represented among the donors. After blood collection by leukapheresis, PBMCs were isolated using Ficoll-Histopaque density gradient centrifugation and then cryopreserved in the vapor phase of liquid nitrogen. Analytical flow cytometry was used to check the purity and quantity of every magnetically sorted T cell population. Genomic DNA was isolated from every sorted fraction and measured by UV absorbance on a Nanodrop 2000c. V is cut back by 4 bases and J by 2 bases, with 1 base in the junction unmatched. The CDR3 covers 14 residues, taking in both the cysteine and the phenylalanine. The entry retains the CDR3 DNA only, 42 bases that are in frame from base 1. From the germline V gene, CDR1 is LGHNA and CDR2 is YSLEER.

Results and caveats for the whole study, not just this receptor: Based on pairwise subsampling, the degree of clonotype sharing among donors was expected to be affected by sequencing depth. Naive subsets generally had larger estimated clonotype richness than memory subsets. Sampling was restricted to blood, and TCR repertoires in tissue are likely to differ from TCR repertoires in blood. Sharing across a handful of donors was observed for approximately 5% of naive CD4, over 3% of naive CD8, 2% to 2.5% of memory CD4, and about 0.39% of memory CD8 clonotypes. Compared with non-shared clonotypes, the clonotypes found in all four sorted-subset donors had higher generation probabilities. Incomplete sequencing was indicated by rarefaction of sorted-subset datasets, despite the large sequencing depth. The genetic and exposure-history diversity represented was limited by the small number of donors.

The chain employs TRBV4-3 and TRBJ2-3, with 9 bases in between that match TRBD2. Specimen: naive CD8+ T cells sorted from blood. In the paper's terms, the cell subset or site label means: CD45RA+CCR7+. This receptor was taken from a man in his late teens or twenties in good health. This receptor has the CDR3 CASSPGLATDTQYF. The base sequence is TGCGCCAGCAGCCCGGGACTAGCCACAGATACGCAGTATTTT.